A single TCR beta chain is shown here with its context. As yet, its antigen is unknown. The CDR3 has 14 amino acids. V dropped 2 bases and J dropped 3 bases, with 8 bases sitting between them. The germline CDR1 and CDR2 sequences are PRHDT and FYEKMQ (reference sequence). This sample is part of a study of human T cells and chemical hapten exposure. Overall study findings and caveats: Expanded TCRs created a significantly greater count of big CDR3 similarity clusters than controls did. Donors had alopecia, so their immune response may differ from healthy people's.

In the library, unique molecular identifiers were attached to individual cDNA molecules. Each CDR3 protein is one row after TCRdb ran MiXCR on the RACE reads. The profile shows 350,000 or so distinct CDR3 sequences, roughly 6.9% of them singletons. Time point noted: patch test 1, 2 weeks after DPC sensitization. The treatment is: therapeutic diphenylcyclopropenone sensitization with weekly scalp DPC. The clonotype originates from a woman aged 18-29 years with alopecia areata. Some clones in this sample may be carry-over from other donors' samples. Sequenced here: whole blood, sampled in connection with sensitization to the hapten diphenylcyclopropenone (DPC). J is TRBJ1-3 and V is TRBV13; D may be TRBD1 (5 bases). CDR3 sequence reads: CASSLTTGGNTIYF. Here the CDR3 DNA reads TGTGCCAGCAGCTTAACCACAGGTGGAAACACCATATATTTT.